This T cell receptor beta chain is from a study of Ad26.COV2.S vaccination and SARS-CoV-2 variants. Looking at the study overall: Intramuscular Ad26.COV2.S doses were given once or twice, 56 days apart.

Whole-study results and caveats: Measurement of non-spike TCR breadth gave similar results in vaccine and placebo recipients.

A word on this clone: The antigen is not known.

Noted treatment: about 20 received Ad26.COV2.S at low or high dose, single or two shots; roughly five received placebo; per-sample allocation not given. Samples analyzed were those drawn on day 63 after the first vaccine or placebo injection. Sequencing was performed with immunoSEQ multiplex PCR; in TCRdb, only in-frame clones are kept and a portion is missing. The table has roughly 320,000 clones, around 87% seen once. The clonotype originates from a person aged 18-65 years who received the Ad26.COV2.S COVID-19 vaccine or a placebo. Sequencing was performed on peripheral blood, taken in a trial of Ad26.COV2.S vaccine versus placebo.

CDR3 sequence: CAISEPDRVYEQYF. The DNA of the CDR3 is TGTGCCATCAGTGAGCCCGACAGGGTCTACGAGCAGTACTTC. The genes are TRBV10-3 and TRBJ2-7; 7 bases line up with TRBD1. Germline CDR1 ENHRY, CDR2 SYGVKD. This CDR3 spans 14 amino acids. Germline trimming cut 2 bases from V and 3 bases from J; bases unmatched to any gene: 4.